The 6 T cell receptor beta chains given below trace back to one sample, sequenced in a study of graft-versus-host responses after intestinal transplantation (dated by TCRdb to the early 2020s). The receptor library was made with the immunoSEQ multiplex PCR assay. TCRdb re-hosts the immuneACCESS table, in-frame sequences only. Its copies lack some clones; in the studies checked, an unresolved V gene accounts for under half of them, and the cause for the rest is not known. In all, the sample holds just under 55,000 clones, and about 89% of those were seen once. The leading ten clones occupy roughly 5.5% of the sample. Sample: PBMCs, taken 662 days after intestinal transplant. The receptors were sampled from a human patient who received an intestinal transplant, so some T cells may come from the graft donor.

About this clone itself: The conserved closing phenylalanine or tryptophan is absent in this CDR3, likely reflecting a read error. The limits of the CDR3 on the DNA are not certain, so only TCRdb's listed CDR3 is given. The genes are TRBV21-1 and TRBJ2-7; the table's D call, TRBD2, has no DNA check behind it. TRBV21-1 is marked as a pseudogene. Termini included, the CDR3 measures 13 amino acids. The CDR3 protein is CASSLRGELASSY.

This chain joins TRBV11-2 and TRBJ1-4; a possible D gene is TRBD1 (5 bases). Trimming pared 5 bases from V and 7 bases from J, leaving 17 bases between. The V gene's germline CDR1 is SGHAT and CDR2 FQNNGV. This CDR3 is 15 amino acids long. DNA of the CDR3: TGTGCCAGCAGCCCCACCCACCGGGGGGGTGAAAAACTGTTTTTT. It codes for CASSPTHRGGEKLFF.

V is TRBV4-1 and J is TRBJ1-1; a weak D match, TRBD1 (5 bases). In germline, CDR1 is MGHRA, CDR2 YSYEKL. V lost 0 bases and J 8 bases, leaving 13 bases between the germline ends. CDR3 length: 14 residues. The CDR3: CASSQDLRGNEAFF. The CDR3 coding sequence is TGCGCCAGCAGCCAAGACTTGAGGGGCAACGAAGCTTTCTTT.

This chain joins TRBV4-1 and TRBJ2-7, with 10 bases matching TRBD1. The CDR3 totals 17 residues. Germline-derived CDR1 and CDR2 are MGHRA and YSYEKL. The junction had 8 bases not matched to a gene; V was cut back by 0 bases and J by 3 bases. CDR3: CASSQDTGDRGVYEQYF. Here the CDR3 DNA reads TGCGCCAGCAGCCAAGATACTGGGGACAGGGGCGTCTACGAGCAGTACTTC.

The chain has TRBV7-3 and TRBJ2-2; the D is unclear. Per germline, CDR1 SGHTA and CDR2 FQGTGA. This CDR3 has 14 amino acids. V was shortened by 5 bases and J by 4 bases, with 11 bases between the two germline ends. DNA of the CDR3: TGTGCCAGCAGCGGACCAACATTCACCGGGGAGCTGTTTTTT. Encoded protein: CASSGPTFTGELFF.

This sequence joins TRBV7-9 and TRBJ1-2; D possibly corresponds to TRBD1 (6 bases). With 3 bases removed from V and 8 bases from J, the gap between germline ends came to 16 bases. Per the germline V gene, CDR1 is SEHNR and CDR2 is FQNEAQ (reference sequence). CDR3 size: 14 residues. CDR3: CASSFGTPMRGYTF. CDR3 nucleotides: TGTGCCAGCAGCTTCGGGACACCGATGAGGGGCTACACCTTC.